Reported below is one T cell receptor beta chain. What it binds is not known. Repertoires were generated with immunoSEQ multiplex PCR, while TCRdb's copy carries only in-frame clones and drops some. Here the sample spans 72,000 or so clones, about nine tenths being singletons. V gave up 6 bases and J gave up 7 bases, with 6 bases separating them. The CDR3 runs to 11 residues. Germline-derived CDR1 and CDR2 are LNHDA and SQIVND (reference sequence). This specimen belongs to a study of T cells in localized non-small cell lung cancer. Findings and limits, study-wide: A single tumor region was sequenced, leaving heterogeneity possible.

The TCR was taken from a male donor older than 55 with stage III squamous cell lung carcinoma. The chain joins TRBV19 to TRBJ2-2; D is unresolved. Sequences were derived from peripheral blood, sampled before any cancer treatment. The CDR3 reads CASRNVGELFF. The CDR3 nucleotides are TGTGCCAGTAGAAACGTCGGGGAGCTGTTTTTT.